The clone carrying this T cell receptor beta chain has more than one count but fewer than ten. Each CDR3 protein is one row after TCRdb ran MiXCR on the RT-PCR reads. The data contain 550,000 to 750,000 distinct CDR3 sequences, 14% of them singletons. Germline assignment: CDR1 LNHNV and CDR2 YYDKDF (reference sequence). This CDR3 region has 18 residues. Unmatched junction bases numbered 13, after V lost 3 bases and J lost 0 bases. The origin of this receptor is a female donor in good health, serving as a healthy control. The chain recombines TRBV15 with TRBJ2-5; 7 bases are a match to TRBD1. Sequencing was done on a sample of memory CD4+ T cells from blood. DNA of the CDR3: TGTGCCACCAGCAGCCGGGCAGGGGACAGTGAGTACCAAGAGACCCAGTACTTC. Encoded protein: CATSSRAGDSEYQETQYF.